Presented here are 2 T cell receptor beta chains from one specimen sequenced in a study of cytomegalovirus exposure and HLA in healthy donors. The PCR ran on 60 Vbeta and 13 Jbeta primers. Profiling relied on immunoSEQ multiplex PCR, and the TCRdb table lists in-frame clones only, not all of them. The table includes approximately 170,000 clones, about 80% detected once. Sequenced: PBMCs. These receptor sequences come from a woman in her 30s in good health and CMV-seropositive.

The chain recombines TRBV30 with TRBJ1-5; no clear D gene. Germline V gene lookup returns CDR1 GTSNPN and CDR2 SVGIG (reference sequence). Trimming shortened V by 7 bases and J by 9 bases, and 22 bases separated the two germline ends. The CDR3 totals 14 residues. The DNA for the CDR3 is TGTGCCTTCCGACCTCCTTGGGCCGGTGGGCCCCAGCATTTT. This sequence encodes CAFRPPWAGGPQHF.

V usage is TRBV27 and J usage is TRBJ1-3; D gene unclear. The CDR3 consists of 15 residues. The V and J ends lost 1 base and 0 bases respectively, with 7 bases between them. The germline CDR1 and CDR2 sequences are MNHEY and SMNVEV (reference sequence). The CDR3 protein is CASSLFSRSGNTIYF. The CDR3 DNA reads as TGTGCCAGCAGTTTATTCAGTCGCTCTGGAAACACCATATATTTT.